Sequencing of this T cell receptor beta chain was carried out in a study of blood T cell repertoires in COVID-19. The overall study: The United States, Italy and Spain supplied acute and convalescent COVID-19 samples. T cells, B-cell-depleted T cells, or PBMCs supplied cDNA or gDNA.

Clones were sequenced by immunoSEQ multiplex PCR, and TCRdb holds only the in-frame ones, with some missing. The sample has approximately 94,000 clones, 80% seen once; the top ten hold less than 35%. The sample taken for sequencing was peripheral blood. This TCR derives from a man between 70 and 80 years old with active or convalescent COVID-19.

CDR3 amino acids: CAIFRRNYGYTF. CDR3 nucleotides: TGTGCCATCTTTAGGAGAAACTATGGCTACACCTTC. V usage is TRBV10-3 and J usage is TRBJ1-2; the D is unclear. V was trimmed by 8 bases and J by 2 bases, leaving 9 bases between them. The germline V gene encodes CDR1 ENHRY and CDR2 SYGVKD. This CDR3 has 12 amino acids.